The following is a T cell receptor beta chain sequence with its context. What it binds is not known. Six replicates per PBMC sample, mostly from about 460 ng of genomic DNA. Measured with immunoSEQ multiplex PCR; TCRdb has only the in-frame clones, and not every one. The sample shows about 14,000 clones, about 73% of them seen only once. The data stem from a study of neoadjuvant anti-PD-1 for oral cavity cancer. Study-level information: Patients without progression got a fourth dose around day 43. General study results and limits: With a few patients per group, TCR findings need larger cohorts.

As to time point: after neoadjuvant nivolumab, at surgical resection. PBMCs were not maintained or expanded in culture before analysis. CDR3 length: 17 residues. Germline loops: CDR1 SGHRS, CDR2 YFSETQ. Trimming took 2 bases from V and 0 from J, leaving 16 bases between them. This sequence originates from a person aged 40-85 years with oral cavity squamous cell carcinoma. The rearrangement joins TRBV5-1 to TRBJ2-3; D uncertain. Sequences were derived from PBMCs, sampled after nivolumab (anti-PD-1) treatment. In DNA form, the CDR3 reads TGCGCCAGCAGCTTACTACCTGGACCTCTTAGCACAGATACGCAGTATTTT. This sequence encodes CASSLLPGPLSTDTQYF.